A selection of T cell receptor beta chains follows, all from one sample in a study of blood T cell repertoires in COVID-19. TCRdb's table, derived via immunoSEQ multiplex PCR, lists solely in-frame clones and lacks some. Of roughly 150,000 clones listed, over 70% are singletons. Sample: peripheral blood. The receptors here all came from a man aged 60 to 75 with acute or convalescent COVID-19. Each CDR3 is given with its conserved first and last residue. D genes are given only for firm matches. Clone sizes are given selectively: once, few, many, or a class where the clone is expanded.

d_gene	v_gene	abundance	j_gene	CDR3aa	CDR3nt
TRBD1	TRBV11-2	NA	TRBJ1-2	CASSRTSTGEGYGYTF	TGTGCCAGCAGCCGGACCTCTACAGGGGAAGGCTATGGCTACACCTTC
NA	TRBV5-1	NA	TRBJ2-7	CASSLGGASYEQYF	TGCGCCAGCAGCTTGGGCGGGGCCTCCTACGAGCAGTACTTC
NA	TRBV9	NA	TRBJ2-5	CASSVAGEETQYF	TGTGCCAGCAGCGTAGCAGGGGAAGAGACCCAGTACTTC
NA	TRBV4-2	NA	TRBJ2-7	CASSQAQGGYEQYF	TGTGCCAGCAGCCAAGCGCAGGGGGGTTACGAGCAGTACTTC
TRBD1	TRBV19	NA	TRBJ1-4	CASSIWEQGERRKLFF	TGTGCCAGTAGTATATGGGAACAGGGGGAAAGGAGAAAACTGTTTTTT
TRBD1	TRBV2	NA	TRBJ1-2	CASSATGDYGYTF	TGTGCCAGCAGTGCGACAGGGGACTATGGCTACACCTTC
TRBD2	TRBV19	NA	TRBJ2-1	CASSIRGGYNEQFF	TGTGCCAGTAGTATCCGGGGGGGCTACAATGAGCAGTTCTTC
NA	TRBV7-2	few	TRBJ2-3	CASSPPLWAGAPRNTQYF	TGTGCCAGCAGCCCTCCCCTGTGGGCGGGGGCCCCCAGGAATACGCAGTATTTT
NA	TRBV27	NA	TRBJ2-2	CASSLYEGGTGELFF	TGTGCCAGCAGTTTATATGAGGGAGGCACCGGGGAGCTGTTTTTT
NA	TRBV27	NA	TRBJ1-2	CASSSRGSDFPLYGYTF	TGTGCCAGCAGTTCCCGTGGGTCGGACTTCCCTTTATATGGCTACACCTTC
NA	TRBV2	NA	TRBJ1-2	CASGTDSFNYGYTF	TGTGCCAGCGGCACGGACAGTTTTAACTATGGCTACACCTTC
NA	TRBV10-3	NA	TRBJ2-1	CAISESGTRGTNEQFF	TGTGCCATCAGTGAGTCGGGGACAAGGGGTACCAATGAGCAGTTCTTC
NA	TRBV30	NA	TRBJ1-2	CAWRPGERGYTF	TGTGCCTGGAGACCGGGGGAGAGGGGCTACACCTTC
TRBD1	TRBV28	once	TRBJ1-2	CASSFGQGSYGYTF	TGTGCCAGCAGTTTCGGACAGGGGTCCTATGGCTACACCTTC
NA	TRBV5-1	NA	TRBJ1-5	CASSLDYSNQPQHF	TGCGCCAGCAGCTTGGATTATAGCAATCAGCCCCAGCATTTT
NA	TRBV14	NA	TRBJ2-5	CASSRSTQETQYF	TGTGCCAGCAGCCGATCCACTCAAGAGACCCAGTACTTC
NA	TRBV5-5	NA	TRBJ2-1	CASSILLGGNEQFF	TGTGCCAGCAGCATACTTCTGGGGGGTAATGAGCAGTTCTTC
NA	TRBV5-1	few	TRBJ1-5	CASSREGSSNQPQHF	TGCGCCAGCAGCCGGGAGGGCAGTAGCAATCAGCCCCAGCATTTT
TRBD2	TRBV6-4	NA	TRBJ2-1	CASSSTAGGPYEQFF	TGTGCCAGCAGTAGTACAGCGGGGGGGCCCTATGAGCAGTTCTTC
TRBD1	TRBV19	NA	TRBJ2-7	CASSIGPTGRQGISYEQYF	TGTGCCAGTAGTATAGGGCCGACAGGGCGCCAGGGAATCTCCTACGAGCAGTACTTC
NA	TRBV11-2	NA	TRBJ2-1	CASSFGYNEQFF	TGTGCCAGCAGCTTCGGGTACAATGAGCAGTTCTTC
TRBD1	TRBV18	once	TRBJ2-3	CASAGGLGRASTDTQYF	TGTGCCAGCGCAGGGGGCCTGGGACGGGCTAGCACAGATACGCAGTATTTT
TRBD2	TRBV5-1	NA	TRBJ2-1	CASSLEAGFYNEQFF	TGCGCCAGCAGCTTAGAAGCGGGGTTTTACAATGAGCAGTTCTTC
NA	TRBV13	NA	TRBJ1-5	CASSFGRNQPQHF	TGTGCCAGCAGCTTTGGGAGGAATCAGCCCCAGCATTTT
NA	TRBV29-1	NA	TRBJ2-3	CSVGTSDTQYF	TGCAGCGTTGGGACTTCCGATACGCAGTATTTT
TRBD1	TRBV6-5	NA	TRBJ1-1	CASSYGQGVSTEAFF	TGTGCCAGCAGTTACGGACAGGGGGTTAGCACTGAAGCTTTCTTT
NA	TRBV7-9	NA	TRBJ1-2	CASSFPGYGYTF	TGTGCCAGCAGCTTTCCAGGGTACGGCTACACCTTC
NA	TRBV5-1	NA	TRBJ1-1	CASSSGLTNTEAFF	TGCGCCAGCAGCTCGGGACTCACGAACACTGAAGCTTTCTTT
TRBD2	TRBV19	NA	TRBJ2-7	CASRKGRESVHEQYF	TGTGCCAGTAGGAAGGGGCGGGAGTCTGTCCACGAGCAGTACTTC
TRBD2	TRBV28	NA	TRBJ2-7	CASSFSGTGEQYF	TGTGCCAGCAGTTTTAGCGGGACTGGTGAGCAGTACTTC
NA	TRBV3-1/TRBV3-2	NA	TRBJ2-7	CASSQTGSGEQYF	TGTGCCAGCAGCCAAACAGGGTCGGGAGAGCAGTACTTC
TRBD1	TRBV19	NA	TRBJ2-7	CASSIEGTGNYEQYF	TGTGCCAGTAGTATAGAGGGGACAGGGAACTACGAGCAGTACTTC
NA	TRBV19	NA	TRBJ2-3	CASSFGDSSTDTQYF	TGTGCCAGTAGTTTTGGGGACTCAAGCACAGATACGCAGTATTTT
NA	TRBV4-1	NA	TRBJ1-1	CASSRLTAGPEAFF	TGCGCCAGCAGCCGACTGACGGCAGGGCCTGAAGCTTTCTTT
NA	TRBV30	NA	TRBJ1-5	CAWSTSGNQPQHF	TGTGCCTGGAGTACGTCAGGCAATCAGCCCCAGCATTTT
NA	TRBV28	once	TRBJ1-3	CASSSGTTGNTIYF	TGTGCCAGCAGCAGCGGGACAACAGGAAACACCATATATTTT
NA	TRBV7-2	NA	TRBJ2-3	CASSLGTYRVDTQYF	TGTGCCAGCAGCCTCGGGACATACCGGGTGGATACGCAGTATTTT
TRBD1	TRBV6-5	NA	TRBJ1-2	CASRNPQGDYGYTF	TGTGCCAGCAGGAACCCGCAGGGGGACTATGGCTACACCTTC
NA	TRBV12-5	NA	TRBJ2-7	CASGLGGGYEQYF	TGTGCTAGTGGTTTAGGGGGGGGATACGAGCAGTACTTC
TRBD1	TRBV7-8	NA	TRBJ1-4	CASSFMGGARTGQGNEKLFF	TGTGCCAGCAGCTTCATGGGGGGGGCCCGAACGGGACAGGGGAATGAAAAACTGTTTTTT
TRBD2	TRBV2	NA	TRBJ2-2	CASSDPGLAGNTGELFF	TGTGCCAGCAGTGACCCGGGACTAGCGGGGAACACCGGGGAGCTGTTTTTT
NA	TRBV5-5	NA	TRBJ1-6	CASSSLGPAGNSPLHF	TGTGCCAGCAGCTCCCTAGGGCCGGCGGGGAATTCACCCCTCCACTTT
NA	TRBV6-5	NA	TRBJ2-7	CASTGTPGYEQYF	TGTGCCAGCACTGGGACTCCGGGGTACGAGCAGTACTTC
NA	TRBV29-1	NA	TRBJ2-3	CSAPGSGRTDTQYF	TGCAGCGCTCCCGGTAGCGGACGCACAGATACGCAGTATTTT
TRBD2	TRBV6-2/TRBV6-3	NA	TRBJ2-3	CASSTRVSRGPGGTQYF	TGTGCCAGCAGCACCAGAGTATCGCGGGGCCCGGGGGGTACGCAGTATTTT
NA	TRBV29-1	NA	TRBJ1-5	CSVGEGNQPQHF	TGCAGCGTGGGAGAGGGCAATCAGCCCCAGCATTTT
NA	TRBV5-6	NA	TRBJ2-3	CASLVAHRMDTQYF	TGTGCCAGTTTGGTGGCACATCGTATGGATACGCAGTATTTT
TRBD1	TRBV19	NA	TRBJ2-4	CASSIVGQGEMGAKNIQYF	TGTGCCAGTAGTATAGTTGGGCAGGGGGAGATGGGGGCCAAAAACATTCAGTACTTC
NA	TRBV7-2	NA	TRBJ1-2	CASSSRQLTYGYTF	TGTGCCAGCAGCTCCCGACAGCTCACTTATGGCTACACCTTC
NA	TRBV15	NA	TRBJ2-7	CATRGVGGGEQYF	TGTGCCACCAGGGGGGTAGGGGGGGGCGAGCAGTACTTC
TRBD1	TRBV2	NA	TRBJ1-3	CASSDDRGAGNTIYF	TGTGCCAGCAGTGACGACAGGGGGGCTGGAAACACCATATATTTT
TRBD2	TRBV6-4	NA	TRBJ2-1	CASSDLAGGSYNEQFF	TGTGCCAGCAGTGACCTAGCGGGGGGCTCCTACAATGAGCAGTTCTTC
NA	TRBV25-1	few	TRBJ2-2	CASSARDTNTGELFF	TGTGCCAGCAGTGCCCGGGACACAAACACCGGGGAGCTGTTTTTT
TRBD2	TRBV7-2	NA	TRBJ2-3	CASSLVPAGGLTDTQYF	TGTGCCAGCAGCTTAGTTCCAGCGGGGGGCCTCACAGATACGCAGTATTTT